These 5 T cell receptor beta chains came from one sample sequenced in a study of blood T cell repertoires in COVID-19. Profiling relied on immunoSEQ multiplex PCR, and the TCRdb table lists in-frame clones only, not all of them. Among some 120,000 clones, 86% were seen once, and the ten largest hold about 17%. Sequencing was performed on peripheral blood. These TCRs come from a woman in her forties or fifties who had recovered from COVID-19.

The V call is TRBV5-4, the J call TRBJ2-7; D gene unclear. The V gene lost 0 bases and the J gene lost 2 bases, with 3 bases spanning the gap. Germline-derived CDR1 and CDR2 are SGHNT and YYREEE (reference sequence). The CDR3 consists of 12 residues. The CDR3 here is CASSLGAYEQYF. DNA for the CDR3: TGTGCCAGCAGCTTGGGAGCCTACGAGCAGTACTTC.

The V gene is TRBV29-1, the J gene TRBJ1-5, with D unresolved. Deletions cut 6 bases from V and 6 bases from J, with 15 bases between. The CDR3 spans 13 residues. Germline CDR1 SQVTM, CDR2 ANQGSEA. CDR3 in amino acids: CSVAEGDRQPQHF. The CDR3, as DNA: TGCAGCGTCGCTGAAGGAGACCGTCAGCCCCAGCATTTT. Supplemented by reference TRBV29-1 and TRBJ1-5, the full variable domain reads SAVISQKPSRDICQRGTSLTIQCQVDSQVTMMFWYRQQPGQSLTLIATANQGSEATYESGFVIDKFPISRPNLTFSTLTVSNMSPEDSSIYLCSVAEGDRQPQHFGDGTRLSIL.

This chain connects TRBV29-1 to TRBJ2-3; 12 nucleotides agree with TRBD1. The CDR3 consists of 15 residues. In germline, CDR1 is SQVTM, CDR2 ANQGSEA. The J segment lost 3 bases and the V segment lost 3 bases, leaving 4 bases of the junction unmatched. The CDR3: CSVDGDRGLTDTQYF. The CDR3 nucleotides are TGCAGCGTTGACGGGGACAGGGGGCTGACAGATACGCAGTATTTT.

A remark on this clone: A read error may account for a junction end that differs from germline. The chain is built from TRBV20-1 and TRBJ1-3; 9 nucleotides align to TRBD1. The CDR3 consists of 11 residues. Germline V lookup: CDR1 DFQATT, CDR2 SNEGSKA (reference sequence). The CDR3: CGTGPGNTIYF. The CDR3 coding sequence is TGTGGGACAGGGCCTGGAAACACCATATATTTT.

V gene TRBV24-1 combines with J gene TRBJ1-1, with 12 bases lining up with TRBD1. Germline CDR1 and CDR2: KGHDR and SFDVKD. Trimming removed 8 bases from V and 0 bases from J; junction bases left unmatched: 3. The CDR3 runs 15 residues. CDR3 bases: TGTGCCACCAATCGGGACAGGGGGCTGAACACTGAAGCTTTCTTT. This translates into CATNRDRGLNTEAFF.